Listed here are 24 T cell receptor beta chains from one sample, sequenced in a study of T-cell memory formation after mild COVID-19. MiXCR was run by TCRdb on the 5' RACE reads, yielding one entry per CDR3 protein. The profile shows approximately 100,000 distinct CDR3 sequences, more than 9.5% of them singletons. Sequencing input: PBMCs or a T cell subset sorted from them (not recorded which). The receptors originated from a man between 18 and 29 years old who had mild COVID-19 (a few samples of this study predate the infection). Cell type and time point are not known.

This clonotype was seen only a few times. The chain couples TRBV6-2 or TRBV6-3 to TRBJ1-1; possibly TRBD1 for D (6 bases). CDR1 is MNHEY, CDR2 SVGEGT, per germline. The CDR3 has 15 amino acids. Between the trimmed V and J ends, which lost 2 bases and 5 bases, there was a span of 15 bases. CDR3 protein: CASSYPPRGRTEAFF. The CDR3 DNA reads TGTGCCAGCAGTTACCCACCTCGGGGGCGTACTGAAGCTTTCTTT.

This clonotype is large within its sample. V is TRBV4-3 and J is TRBJ2-6; 9 nucleotides align to TRBD2. The CDR3 totals 16 residues. The germline V gene has CDR1 LGHNA and CDR2 YSLEER. V gave up 3 bases and J gave up 1 base; unmatched junction bases: 1. CDR3 protein: CASSQTSGSGANVLTF. For the CDR3, the DNA is TGCGCCAGCAGCCAGACTAGCGGTTCTGGGGCCAACGTCCTGACTTTC.

The chain uses TRBV4-1 and TRBJ1-2; no clear D gene. The CDR3 totals 16 residues. Trimming pared 1 base from V and 3 bases from J, leaving 15 bases between. Per germline, CDR1 MGHRA and CDR2 YSYEKL. The chain's CDR3 is CASSQVYPEFDYGYTF. The CDR3 nucleotides are TGCGCCAGCAGCCAAGTGTATCCGGAGTTCGACTATGGCTACACCTTC.

The sample holds one count of this clonotype. The rearrangement uses TRBV5-4 and TRBJ2-4, with D perhaps matching TRBD2 (5 bases). The V end was cut by 0 bases, the J end by 4 bases, with 14 bases between. CDR1 and CDR2 (germline): SGHNT, YYREEE (reference sequence). The CDR3 contains 16 residues. Here the CDR3 DNA reads TGTGCCAGCAGCTTGGACGTGGGCACGGGGAAAAACATTCAGTACTTC. This codes for CASSLDVGTGKNIQYF.

The chain combines TRBV7-9 with TRBJ1-2; 8 bases map to TRBD1. The CDR3 extends over 18 amino acids. V trimming: 5 bases; J trimming: 6 bases; junction bases outside the gene matches: 20. CDR1 is SEHNR, CDR2 FQNEAQ, per germline (reference sequence). The CDR3 region is CASSHTSPGQGGVDGYTF. The CDR3 DNA is TGTGCCAGCAGCCATACTTCCCCAGGACAGGGAGGAGTTGATGGCTACACCTTC.

The chain couples TRBV7-9 to TRBJ2-1, with a tentative D call TRBD2 (5 bases). The ends were cut back, 5 bases at V and 10 bases at J, with 18 bases in the middle. Germline CDR1 and CDR2: SEHNR and FQNEAQ (reference sequence). This CDR3 comprises 14 residues. Here the CDR3 reads CASSITSGGDEQFF. CDR3 DNA sequence: TGTGCCAGCAGCATAACATCCGGAGGCGACGAGCAGTTCTTC. Variable domain in full (rest from reference TRBV7-9 and TRBJ2-1): DTGVSQNPRHKITKRGQNVTFRCDPISEHNRLYWYRQTLGQGPEFLTYFQNEAQLEKSRLLSDRFSAERPKGSFSTLEIQRTEQGDSAMYLCASSITSGGDEQFFGPGTRLTVL.

This clonotype was counted between two and nine times. The rearrangement uses TRBV9 and TRBJ1-3, with D perhaps TRBD1 (6 bases). This CDR3 has 15 amino acids. Trimming removed 0 bases at V and 1 base at J, with 8 bases between. From germline, CDR1 is SGDLS and CDR2 YYNGEE. Here the CDR3 DNA reads TGTGCCAGCAGCGTAGACCAGGGGTCTGGAAACACCATATATTTT. Its protein is CASSVDQGSGNTIYF.

This chain uses TRBV28 with TRBJ1-1; TRBD1 agrees at 7 bases. Germline V gene data show CDR1 as MDHEN and CDR2 as SYDVKM. Trimming at V came to 8 bases and at J to 1 base, leaving 16 bases not matched to a gene. CDR3 length: 17 residues. This chain's CDR3 is CASAQGPPTGRNTEAFF. The CDR3 nucleotides are TGTGCCAGCGCCCAAGGGCCCCCGACAGGGAGGAACACTGAAGCTTTCTTT.

This chain connects TRBV6-2 or TRBV6-3 to TRBJ2-5, with a tentative D call TRBD2 (5 bases). The CDR3 runs 12 residues. Looked up from germline, CDR1 is MNHEY and CDR2 is SVGEGT. V gave up 7 bases and J gave up 2 bases, with 8 bases separating them. The CDR3 region is CASTPGQETQYF. The CDR3, as DNA: TGTGCCAGCACTCCGGGACAAGAGACCCAGTACTTC.

The CDR3 nucleotides are TGTGCCAGCAGCCAACTAGCGGGGGCCGATTACAATGAGCAGTTCTTC. Translated, it gives CASSQLAGADYNEQFF. This rearrangement joins TRBV13 to TRBJ2-1; 11 bases align to TRBD2. V was pared by 5 bases and J by 4 bases, with 7 bases of the junction left unmatched. CDR1 PRHDT and CDR2 FYEKMQ come from the germline V gene (reference sequence). The CDR3 is 16 residues long.

This clonotype has just a few counts. This chain connects TRBV29-1 to TRBJ2-1; D ambiguous. Germline assignment: CDR1 SQVTM and CDR2 ANQGSEA. The CDR3 is 11 residues long. The germline V and J ends were trimmed by 0 bases and 10 bases, with 7 bases remaining between them. CDR3 protein: CSVEELFEQFF. The CDR3 DNA sequence: TGCAGCGTTGAAGAGCTCTTCGAGCAGTTCTTC.

In its sample, this clonotype was seen a few times. The chain has TRBV19 and TRBJ2-1, with D possibly matching TRBD1 (5 bases). V dropped 0 bases and J dropped 4 bases, with 13 bases sitting between them. Looked up from germline, CDR1 is LNHDA and CDR2 is SQIVND (reference sequence). There are 16 residues in the CDR3. In nucleotides, the CDR3 is TGTGCCAGTAGTATAGATCAGGGTACGGCTTACAATGAGCAGTTCTTC. It specifies CASSIDQGTAYNEQFF.

The chain couples TRBV25-1 to TRBJ1-5; 10 bases map to TRBD1. Germline-derived CDR1 and CDR2 are MGHDK and SYGVNS. This CDR3 comprises 15 residues. Losses at the gene ends were 7 bases for V and 1 base for J; bases not matched to a gene: 4. The CDR3 sequence: CASTGDRGSNQPQHF. CDR3 nucleotides: TGTGCCAGCACAGGGGACAGGGGCAGCAATCAGCCCCAGCATTTT. Looking up the rest from reference TRBV25-1 and TRBJ1-5 gives the full variable domain: EADIYQTPRYLVIGTGKKITLECSQTMGHDKMYWYQQDPGMELHLIHYSYGVNSTEKGDLSSESTVSRIRTEHFPLTLESARPSHTSQYLCASTGDRGSNQPQHFGDGTRLSIL.

The rearrangement uses TRBV7-2 and TRBJ2-3, with unresolved D. The CDR3 length is 16 residues. V lost 2 bases and J lost 6, with 18 bases in between. Germline V gene sequence: CDR1 SGHTA, CDR2 FQGNSA. CDR3 coding DNA: TGTGCCAGCAGCTTATTGGCGAGTCCAGGATGGGATACGCAGTATTTT. Amino acids: CASSLLASPGWDTQYF.

This clonotype appeared a few times. The rearrangement uses TRBV9 and TRBJ2-7; D uncertain. Germline V gives CDR1 SGDLS, CDR2 YYNGEE. The CDR3 extends over 13 amino acids. V was pared by 0 bases and J by 4 bases, with 8 bases between. This CDR3 is CASSVDAGYEQYF. The DNA for the CDR3 is TGTGCCAGCAGCGTAGATGCCGGATACGAGCAGTACTTC.

About this clonotype itself: A read error may explain this, as a much larger clone is one base away. The gene calls are TRBV4-1 and TRBJ2-3; TRBD2 matches 13 bases. Germline trimming cut 4 bases from V and 3 bases from J; bases unmatched to any gene: 1. Germline V gene lookup returns CDR1 MGHRA and CDR2 YSYEKL. This CDR3 is 15 amino acids long. The CDR3 region has the DNA TGCGCCAGCAGCCCGACTAGCGGGGGGACAGATACGCAGTATTTT. As protein: CASSPTSGGTDTQYF.

A few counts support this clonotype. The J gene is TRBJ2-3, the V gene TRBV25-1; TRBD2 aligns across 9 bases. The CDR3 runs to 14 residues. CDR1 MGHDK and CDR2 SYGVNS come from the germline V gene. The V and J ends lost 7 bases and 7 bases, in that order; junction bases with no gene match: 9. The CDR3 reads CASTLSGGANTQYF. In DNA, the CDR3 is TGTGCCAGCACCCTTAGCGGGGGCGCAAATACGCAGTATTTT.

This clonotype was seen a few times. CDR3 in DNA: TGCGCCAGCAGCCAAGCCCCCAGGGGTTTAGGAAACACCATATATTTT. Its protein product is CASSQAPRGLGNTIYF. J is TRBJ1-3 and V is TRBV4-1; D is perhaps TRBD1 (6 bases). Germline V CDR1 and CDR2: MGHRA, YSYEKL. The CDR3 length is 16 residues. Trimming took 1 base from V and 4 from J, leaving 14 bases between them.

The V call is TRBV12-3 or TRBV12-4, the J call TRBJ1-1; D unresolved. V was trimmed by 5 bases and J by 6 bases, leaving 13 bases between them. The CDR3 contains 13 residues. The CDR3 spells CASSVGPGSEAFF. Here the CDR3 DNA reads TGTGCCAGCAGTGTGGGCCCCGGTTCTGAAGCTTTCTTT.

The chain joins TRBV11-2 to TRBJ2-3; 7 nucleotides align to TRBD2. This CDR3 is built from 15 residues. The germline gives CDR1 SGHAT, CDR2 FQNNGV. The trim removed 3 bases at V and 3 bases at J, leaving 6 bases unmatched. The CDR3 coding sequence is TGTGCCAGCAGCTTGGGGAGCGGGGAGACAGATACGCAGTATTTT. Amino acids: CASSLGSGETDTQYF.

CDR3 coding DNA: TGCGCCAGCAGCCAAGATCGTATACTTACTAGCACAGATACGCAGTATTTT. Its protein product is CASSQDRILTSTDTQYF. The chain carries TRBV4-3 and TRBJ2-3; D remains ambiguous. There are 17 residues in the CDR3. V was pared by 0 bases and J by 0 bases, with 13 bases between. Germline V gives CDR1 LGHNA, CDR2 YSLEER.

This chain joins TRBV4-3 and TRBJ2-2, with D perhaps matching TRBD2 (6 bases). The V and J ends lost 2 bases and 5 bases respectively, with 18 bases between them. This CDR3 contains 17 residues. CDR1 is LGHNA, CDR2 YSLEER, per germline. The CDR3 coding sequence is TGCGCCAGCAGCCAACTCTGGGAGGCGCGGGTGACCGGGGAGCTGTTTTTT. Translating it yields CASSQLWEARVTGELFF.

This clonotype came up a few times. The V call is TRBV4-2, the J call TRBJ1-3; no firm D call. The CDR3 is made up of 16 amino acids. The V gene's germline CDR1 is LGHNA and CDR2 YNFKEQ. Between the trimmed V and J ends, which lost 0 bases and 1 base, there was a span of 10 bases. In DNA, the CDR3 is TGTGCCAGCAGCCAAGATGGGAGCCCTTCTGGAAACACCATATATTTT. Translating it yields CASSQDGSPSGNTIYF.

A few counts support this clonotype. The genes are TRBV20-1 and TRBJ2-3, with D perhaps matching TRBD2 (7 bases). This CDR3 has 15 amino acids. Between the trimmed V and J ends, which lost 0 bases and 3 bases, there was a span of 13 bases. Germline V lookup: CDR1 DFQATT, CDR2 SNEGSKA (reference sequence). The CDR3 loop is CSARDLGGPTDTQYF. CDR3 bases: TGCAGTGCTAGAGATTTGGGGGGGCCAACAGATACGCAGTATTTT.